The 29 T cell receptor beta chains below come from one sample, sequenced in a study of a mutant IDH1 vaccine in newly diagnosed glioma. No antigen has been assigned to these receptors. Using immunoSEQ multiplex PCR, the repertoire was profiled, and TCRdb retains in-frame clones only, with some absent. The sample holds some 58,000 clones, more than 80% seen once. Time point specified: week 35, safety follow-up. Alongside topical imiquimod, each dose of vaccine comprised 300 ug of mutant IDH1 20-mer peptide. Sequenced material: PBMCs, taken from a glioma patient whose treatment included an IDH1 peptide vaccine. The receptors shown here come from a man aged 40-49 years with glioma.

The rearrangement links TRBV5-4 to TRBJ2-1; a possible D gene is TRBD2 (5 bases). The CDR3 has 17 amino acids. Per the germline V gene, CDR1 is SGHNT and CDR2 is YYREEE (reference sequence). V lost 0 bases to trimming and J lost 3 bases, with 16 bases between them. For the CDR3, the DNA is TGTGCCAGCAGCTTGGACCCCACTAGGGCACTCTACAATGAGCAGTTCTTC. Amino acid sequence: CASSLDPTRALYNEQFF.

The chain is built from TRBV7-3 and TRBJ2-1; 9 bases line up with TRBD1. The V gene end was trimmed by 0 bases and the J gene end by 7 bases; junction bases not matched to a gene: 10. The CDR3 contains 17 residues. The germline V gene has CDR1 SGHTA and CDR2 FQGTGA. The CDR3, as DNA: TGTGCCAGCAGCTTAACCCCCGGGACAGGGTACCAAAATGAGCAGTTCTTC. It translates to CASSLTPGTGYQNEQFF. The entire variable domain, with the rest obtained from reference TRBV7-3 and TRBJ2-1, is as follows: GAGVSQTPSNKVTEKGKYVELRCDPISGHTALYWYRQSLGQGPEFLIYFQGTGAADDSGLPNDRFFAVRPEGSVSTLKIQRTERGDSAVYLCASSLTPGTGYQNEQFFGPGTRLTVL.

The V gene is TRBV7-2, the J gene TRBJ1-2; no definite D call. Germline CDR1 SGHTA, CDR2 FQGNSA. This CDR3 spans 17 amino acids. Trimming took 2 bases from V and 2 from J, leaving 18 bases between them. The DNA for the CDR3 is TGTGCCAGCAGCTTATCTCAGTTCTCTCCAGACAACTATGGCTACACCTTC. It translates to CASSLSQFSPDNYGYTF. Filled out from reference TRBV7-2 and TRBJ1-2, the complete variable domain reads GAGVSQSPSNKVTEKGKDVELRCDPISGHTALYWYRQSLGQGLEFLIYFQGNSAPDKSGLPSDRFSAERTGGSVSTLTIQRTQQEDSAVYLCASSLSQFSPDNYGYTFGSGTRLTVV.

Here the CDR3 DNA reads TGCAGCGCCTCCGGCGCTAGCGGGAGGCCCTACGAGCAGTACTTC. Its protein is CSASGASGRPYEQYF. J is TRBJ2-7 and V is TRBV29-1; 11 bases fit TRBD2. This CDR3 is built from 15 residues. CDR1 and CDR2 from the germline V gene are SQVTM and ANQGSEA. The J segment lost 2 bases and the V segment lost 7 bases, leaving 10 bases of the junction unmatched.

V is TRBV19 and J is TRBJ2-6, with D perhaps TRBD1 (5 bases). The CDR3 runs to 15 residues. V was trimmed by 4 bases and J by 2 bases, leaving 9 bases between them. From germline, CDR1 is LNHDA and CDR2 SQIVND (reference sequence). CDR3 protein: CASSTQGAGANVLTF. CDR3 coding DNA: TGTGCCAGTAGTACCCAGGGTGCTGGGGCCAACGTCCTGACTTTC.

Note on this clone: Other DNA sequences in the same sample also yield this CDR3. This rearrangement joins TRBV5-1 to TRBJ2-7; perhaps TRBD1 as D (5 bases). The CDR3 extends over 12 amino acids. Germline V gives CDR1 SGHRS, CDR2 YFSETQ. V lost 2 bases and J 4 bases, leaving 7 bases between the germline ends. The CDR3 DNA follows: TGCGCCAGCAGCTTCCAGGGATACGAGCAGTACTTC. This translates into CASSFQGYEQYF.

The sample holds a few counts of this clone. The CDR3 loop reads CAWRQQGFNEKLFF. CDR3 sequence (DNA): TGTGCCTGGAGGCAACAGGGCTTTAATGAAAAACTGTTTTTT. The chain uses TRBV30 and TRBJ1-4; the D gene is possibly TRBD1 (6 bases). This CDR3 has 14 residues. Trimming left V 3 bases short and J 4 bases short, with 12 bases between. Looked up from germline, CDR1 is GTSNPN and CDR2 is SVGIG (reference sequence).

This clone showed up just a few times. The gene calls are TRBV7-3 and TRBJ2-7, with TRBD2 identical over 11 bases. With 0 bases clipped from V and 3 bases from J, the junction kept 1 base outside the gene matches. There are 15 residues in the CDR3. CDR1 is SGHTA, CDR2 FQGTGA, per germline. The CDR3 DNA reads as TGTGCCAGCAGCTTAACCGGGACTAGCGGCTACGAGCAGTACTTC. This sequence encodes CASSLTGTSGYEQYF.

V and J are TRBV19 and TRBJ2-7; TRBD2 agrees at 7 bases. Germline loops: CDR1 LNHDA, CDR2 SQIVND (reference sequence). V gave up 6 bases and J gave up 3 bases; unmatched junction bases: 11. CDR3 length equals 15 residues. CDR3 in DNA: TGTGCCAGTAGCTCCGGAGGGACTATTGGCTACGAGCAGTACTTC. This codes for CASSSGGTIGYEQYF.

V is TRBV7-9 and J is TRBJ2-3; TRBD2 aligns across 8 bases. In germline, CDR1 is SEHNR, CDR2 FQNEAQ (reference sequence). The length of the CDR3 is 14 residues. V shed 4 bases and J 4 bases; nucleotides not matched to a gene: 4. CDR3 protein: CASSSGLVADTQYF. CDR3 nucleotide sequence: TGTGCCAGCAGCTCGGGACTAGTGGCAGATACGCAGTATTTT.

The chain has TRBV19 and TRBJ1-2, with 9 bases that match TRBD1. This CDR3 has 14 amino acids. The V gene's germline CDR1 is LNHDA and CDR2 SQIVND (reference sequence). Trimming cost V 5 bases and J 7 bases; bases outside gene matches: 8. The CDR3 DNA sequence: TGTGCCAGTAGTCCCACAGGGGGCGCAGGTGGCTACACCTTC. Translation: CASSPTGGAGGYTF.

The chain uses TRBV19 and TRBJ1-1; D is perhaps TRBD1 (6 bases). Germline CDR1 reads LNHDA; CDR2 reads SQIVND (reference sequence). With 5 bases removed from V and 0 bases from J, the gap between germline ends came to 19 bases. The CDR3 is 17 amino acids. Written as DNA, the CDR3 is TGTGCCAGTAGTTTACCACAGGGTCGTGGAATGAACACTGAAGCTTTCTTT. Protein sequence: CASSLPQGRGMNTEAFF.

The chain links TRBV12-5 to TRBJ2-6; 9 bases match TRBD1. V shed 3 bases, J shed 2 bases, and the junction held 2 bases outside the gene matches. From germline, CDR1 is LGHNT and CDR2 FRNRAP. This CDR3 has 16 residues. The CDR3: CASGFTGGAGANVLTF. The CDR3 coding sequence is TGTGCTAGTGGTTTTACAGGGGGCGCTGGGGCCAACGTCCTGACTTTC.

As DNA, the CDR3 is TGTGCCAGCAGCTTAGATACAGGACGAACCAACGAGCAGTACTTC. Its protein product is CASSLDTGRTNEQYF. This chain joins TRBV11-1 and TRBJ2-7; weak D call: TRBD1 (5 bases). Trimming removed 1 base from V and 5 bases from J, with 15 bases in between. CDR3 size: 15 residues. Per the germline V gene, CDR1 is SGHAT and CDR2 is FQDESV (reference sequence).

This clone was observed once. CDR3 nucleotide sequence: TGTGCCAGCAGGGACCGCGGGACTCCGAGCTCCTACGAGCAGTACTTC. Its protein product is CASRDRGTPSSYEQYF. The chain couples TRBV7-8 to TRBJ2-7, with D perhaps TRBD2 (6 bases). Germline V gene data show CDR1 as SGHVS and CDR2 as FQNEAQ. Trimming removed 6 bases at V and 0 bases at J, with 18 bases between. The CDR3 consists of 16 residues.

J is TRBJ1-6 and V is TRBV2; no firm D call. V gave up 6 bases and J gave up 8 bases, with 11 bases separating them. Germline V lookup: CDR1 SNHLY, CDR2 FYNNEI. This CDR3 comprises 13 residues. For the CDR3, the DNA is TGTGCCAGCAGGACAAAGTCGGATTCACCCCTCCACTTT. Protein: CASRTKSDSPLHF.

This clone was counted only a few times. The DNA for the CDR3 is TGCGCCAGCAGCCAGCGAATACAAGCAATGGGACTAGACGTGACAGATACGCAGTATTTT. Its protein is CASSQRIQAMGLDVTDTQYF. V gene TRBV4-3 combines with J gene TRBJ2-3, with TRBD2 identical over 8 bases. V lost 3 bases and J lost 3; bases outside the gene matches: 20. CDR3 size: 20 residues. Germline V gene data show CDR1 as LGHNA and CDR2 as YSLEER.

The rearrangement joins TRBV18 to TRBJ1-5; possible D gene TRBD1, 6 bases. Trimming removed 3 bases from V and 5 bases from J, with 11 bases in between. There are 14 residues in the CDR3. Germline assignment: CDR1 KGHSH and CDR2 LQKENI. The chain's CDR3 is CASSPATGHQPQHF. CDR3 nucleotides: TGTGCCAGCTCACCGGCGACAGGTCATCAGCCCCAGCATTTT.

V gene TRBV5-1 combines with J gene TRBJ2-7, with 12 nucleotides matching TRBD1. This CDR3 is 17 amino acids long. V trimming: 2 bases; J trimming: 3 bases; junction bases outside the gene matches: 9. CDR1 and CDR2 (germline): SGHRS, YFSETQ. The CDR3 loop reads CASSFWDRGRSFYEQYF. CDR3 DNA: TGCGCCAGCAGCTTCTGGGACAGGGGGCGAAGTTTCTACGAGCAGTACTTC.

V is TRBV18 and J is TRBJ2-2; possibly TRBD1 for D (6 bases). Trimming removed 2 bases from V and 3 bases from J, with 13 bases in between. The V gene's germline CDR1 is KGHSH and CDR2 LQKENI. The CDR3 covers 16 residues. CDR3 region: CASSPSGAGDTGELFF. The CDR3 DNA reads as TGTGCCAGCTCACCATCAGGGGCCGGGGACACCGGGGAGCTGTTTTTT.

This chain connects TRBV9 to TRBJ2-1; D uncertain. Germline-derived CDR1 and CDR2 are SGDLS and YYNGEE. The CDR3 length is 17 residues. Trimming took 2 bases from V and 0 from J, leaving 15 bases between them. CDR3 loop: CASSVDPTGNSYNEQFF. The CDR3 region has the DNA TGTGCCAGCAGCGTCGACCCGACTGGTAACTCCTACAATGAGCAGTTCTTC.

The chain carries TRBV5-1 and TRBJ2-4; TRBD2 is a possible D gene (5 bases). The V and J ends lost 7 bases and 8 bases respectively, with 16 bases between them. Germline CDR1 is SGHRS and CDR2 is YFSETQ. This CDR3 is built from 13 residues. CDR3 sequence: CASFYAPGDIQYF. CDR3 in DNA: TGCGCCAGCTTTTATGCCCCCGGGGACATTCAGTACTTC.

The CDR3 nucleotides are TGCGCCAGCAGCCTGGTTAGCGGGACCCAAGAGACCCAGTACTTC. Its translation: CASSLVSGTQETQYF. The rearrangement links TRBV4-1 to TRBJ2-5, with 8 bases matching TRBD2. Trimming at V came to 4 bases and at J to 1 base, leaving 5 bases not matched to a gene. The CDR3 extends over 15 amino acids. Germline CDR1 reads MGHRA; CDR2 reads YSYEKL.

V is TRBV12-2 and J is TRBJ1-5; TRBD1, the table's D call, was not compared with the DNA. TRBV12-2 is classified as a pseudogene. The CDR3 is made up of 16 amino acids. DNA for the CDR3: TGTGCAAGTCGCTCGCCCCGACAGGGAATGCCTCAGCCCCAGCATTTT. The encoded protein is CASRSPRQGMPQPQHF.

The CDR3 reads CASSFSTGQGPSGRLYEQYF. CDR3 nucleotides: TGTGCCAGCAGCTTCTCCACTGGACAGGGCCCCTCGGGAAGGCTTTACGAGCAGTACTTC. This chain joins TRBV7-6 and TRBJ2-7, with 8 bases identical to TRBD1. The CDR3 extends over 20 amino acids. CDR1 and CDR2 (germline): SGHVS, FNYEAQ. V lost 3 bases, J lost 4 bases, and 23 bases stayed unmatched.

The chain recombines TRBV4-2 with TRBJ1-3; D is undetermined. Germline V CDR1 and CDR2: LGHNA, YNFKEQ. V lost 0 bases and J lost 0, with 15 bases in between. CDR3 length: 18 residues. CDR3 nucleotide sequence: TGTGCCAGCAGCCAAGAGACGATTAGGGCAAGCTCTGGAAACACCATATATTTT. Protein: CASSQETIRASSGNTIYF.

The V call is TRBV28, the J call TRBJ1-3; tentatively, D is TRBD1 (6 bases). This CDR3 has 15 amino acids. The germline V gene encodes CDR1 MDHEN and CDR2 SYDVKM. The V gene lost 6 bases and the J gene lost 0 bases, with 12 bases spanning the gap. DNA for the CDR3: TGTGCCAGCAGCATAACAGGGCGCTCTGGAAACACCATATATTTT. Amino acid sequence: CASSITGRSGNTIYF.

This sequence joins TRBV6-1 and TRBJ1-2; TRBD1 matches at 8 bases. The CDR3 is 16 amino acids. V lost 2 bases to trimming and J lost 2 bases; unmatched junction nucleotides: 7. Per germline, CDR1 MNHNS and CDR2 SASEGT. DNA of the CDR3: TGTGCCAGCAGTGAAAGGCCCGGACAGGGCAACTATGGCTACACCTTC. Protein product: CASSERPGQGNYGYTF.

The V gene is TRBV7-2, the J gene TRBJ1-4; no firm D call. Germline-derived CDR1 and CDR2 are SGHTA and FQGNSA. V was shortened by 1 base and J by 4 bases, with 13 bases between the two germline ends. This CDR3 is built from 16 residues. CDR3 loop: CASSLVAGGGNEKLFF. The CDR3 DNA reads as TGTGCCAGCAGCTTAGTGGCGGGCGGAGGTAATGAAAAACTGTTTTTT.